The 22 T cell receptor beta chains presented below share a single source sample, sequenced in a study of technical replicates of blood from several donors. Assay used: immunoSEQ multiplex PCR; TCRdb lists only in-frame clones, some missing. The sample carries about 59,000 clones, about 93% recorded once. Sequencing was carried out using PBMCs. Source of these receptors: a human donor in good health. Some clones in this sample may be carry-over from other donors' samples.

The chain links TRBV11-2 to TRBJ2-7; TRBD2 matches 9 bases. CDR3 length: 14 residues. V lost 3 bases and J lost 4; bases outside the gene matches: 4. Germline assignment: CDR1 SGHAT and CDR2 FQNNGV. CDR3 DNA: TGTGCCAGCAGCTTGCGAGCGGGAGGTTACGAGCAGTACTTC. Protein: CASSLRAGGYEQYF.

The chain couples TRBV2 to TRBJ1-5, with TRBD1 identical over 7 bases. This CDR3 has 15 amino acids. Germline-derived CDR1 and CDR2 are SNHLY and FYNNEI. Germline trimming cut 5 bases from V and 4 bases from J; bases unmatched to any gene: 8. CDR3 amino acids: CASSPDRAGNQPQHF. The CDR3 nucleotides are TGTGCCAGCAGTCCTGACAGGGCAGGGAATCAGCCCCAGCATTTT. Combining the CDR3 with reference TRBV2 and TRBJ1-5 gives the whole variable domain EPEVTQTPSHQVTQMGQEVILRCVPISNHLYFYWYRQILGQKVEFLVSFYNNEISEKSEIFDDQFSVERPDGSNFTLKIRSTKLEDSAMYFCASSPDRAGNQPQHFGDGTRLSIL.

V is TRBV7-9 and J is TRBJ2-3, with a tentative D call TRBD2 (6 bases). CDR3 size: 15 residues. V dropped 2 bases and J dropped 3 bases, with 12 bases sitting between them. The germline CDR1 and CDR2 sequences are SEHNR and FQNEAQ (reference sequence). This CDR3 is CASSLWGGITDTQYF. For the CDR3, the DNA is TGTGCCAGCAGCTTATGGGGCGGGATAACAGATACGCAGTATTTT.

The chain recombines TRBV14 with TRBJ1-1, with no clear D. The ends were cut back, 0 bases at V and 1 base at J, with 3 bases in the middle. Germline CDR1 is SGHDN and CDR2 is FVKESK. The CDR3 runs 13 residues. CDR3 in amino acids: CASSQEQNTEAFF. Written as DNA, the CDR3 is TGTGCCAGCAGCCAAGAACAGAACACTGAAGCTTTCTTT.

This chain links TRBV18 with TRBJ2-7; 8 bases are shared with TRBD2. The trim removed 5 bases at V and 4 bases at J, leaving 13 bases unmatched. CDR3 size: 16 residues. Germline lookup yields CDR1 KGHSH and CDR2 LQKENI. The CDR3 nucleotides are TGTGCCAGCTCAACCTTGCCCGGGACTAGTAGTTACGAGCAGTACTTC. This encodes CASSTLPGTSSYEQYF.

The V call is TRBV10-3, the J call TRBJ1-2; D is unclear. With 4 bases removed from V and 4 bases from J, the gap between germline ends came to 16 bases. Germline V gives CDR1 ENHRY, CDR2 SYGVKD. This CDR3 comprises 15 residues. The DNA of the CDR3 is TGTGCCATCAGTGCTGCTGGCGGCGGGCTCTATGGCTACACCTTC. Protein product: CAISAAGGGLYGYTF.

This clone was picked up a small number of times. The J gene is TRBJ2-1, the V gene TRBV19; D call uncertain. Between the trimmed V and J ends, which lost 0 bases and 4 bases, there was a span of 7 bases. The CDR3 sequence is 14 residues long. Per germline, CDR1 LNHDA and CDR2 SQIVND (reference sequence). This chain's CDR3 is CASSIESDYNEQFF. CDR3 DNA sequence: TGTGCCAGTAGTATAGAAAGCGATTACAATGAGCAGTTCTTC.

The V call is TRBV7-9, the J call TRBJ1-1; TRBD1 is a possible D gene (6 bases). Deletions cut 3 bases from V and 4 bases from J, with 15 bases between. In germline, CDR1 is SEHNR, CDR2 FQNEAQ (reference sequence). CDR3 length equals 15 residues. The CDR3 spells CASSLAGALSTEAFF. The DNA of the CDR3 is TGTGCCAGCAGCTTGGCAGGGGCTTTGAGCACTGAAGCTTTCTTT.

The CDR3 DNA is TGTGCCAGCTCACGACTAGCGGTAATAGACGAGCAGTACTTC. Amino acids: CASSRLAVIDEQYF. The genes are TRBV18 and TRBJ2-7; TRBD2 aligns across 9 bases. The germline gives CDR1 KGHSH, CDR2 LQKENI. V was clipped by 4 bases and J by 5 bases; unmatched bases: 6. The CDR3 contains 14 residues.

The chain couples TRBV25-1 to TRBJ1-1, with 8 positions matching TRBD1. After removal of 6 bases from V and 4 bases from J, the junction contained 7 bases not matched to a gene. Germline CDR1 is MGHDK and CDR2 is SYGVNS. This CDR3 is 14 amino acids long. CDR3 loop: CASSASGTGTEAFF. The CDR3 coding sequence is TGTGCCAGCAGCGCCTCCGGGACAGGCACTGAAGCTTTCTTT.

The rearrangement links TRBV6-5 to TRBJ1-2, with D tentatively TRBD1 (6 bases). Germline V gene sequence: CDR1 MNHEY, CDR2 SVGAGI. V lost 7 bases to trimming and J lost 2 bases, with 8 bases between them. CDR3 length equals 12 residues. The CDR3 sequence: CASKGQNYGYTF. In DNA form, the CDR3 reads TGTGCCAGCAAAGGACAGAACTATGGCTACACCTTC.

This chain joins TRBV19 and TRBJ1-1, with unresolved D. CDR1 and CDR2 (germline): LNHDA, SQIVND (reference sequence). Trimming left V 6 bases short and J 2 bases short, with 13 bases between. This CDR3 region has 14 residues. CDR3 nucleotides: TGTGCCAGTAGCACGGGATTCTTCAACACTGAAGCTTTCTTT. Its protein product is CASSTGFFNTEAFF. Combining the CDR3 with reference TRBV19 and TRBJ1-1 gives the whole variable domain DGGITQSPKYLFRKEGQNVTLSCEQNLNHDAMYWYRQDPGQGLRLIYYSQIVNDFQKGDIAEGYSVSREKKESFPLTVTSAQKNPTAFYLCASSTGFFNTEAFFGQGTRLTVV.

The V and J genes are TRBV28 and TRBJ1-5; no definite D call. Trimming left V 6 bases short and J 0 bases short, with 6 bases between. The CDR3 extends over 13 amino acids. The germline gives CDR1 MDHEN, CDR2 SYDVKM. The CDR3 sequence: CASSSYSNQPQHF. As DNA, the CDR3 is TGTGCCAGCAGCAGTTATAGCAATCAGCCCCAGCATTTT.

This clone has a single count. The J gene is TRBJ2-1, the V gene TRBV4-1; 7 bases agree with TRBD1. Unmatched junction bases numbered 19, after V lost 6 bases and J lost 14 bases. This CDR3 region has 15 residues. From germline, CDR1 is MGHRA and CDR2 YSYEKL. The CDR3 region is CASRHPGQPLRAKFF. CDR3 DNA: TGCGCCAGCAGGCACCCGGGACAGCCCCTCAGGGCGAAGTTCTTC.

This sequence joins TRBV30 and TRBJ1-2; possible D gene TRBD1, 5 bases. Germline V gene sequence: CDR1 GTSNPN, CDR2 SVGIG (reference sequence). Trimming removed 2 bases at V and 6 bases at J, with 16 bases between. The CDR3 consists of 14 residues. The CDR3: CAWSPTWGRDGYTF. The DNA of the CDR3 is TGTGCCTGGAGTCCCACGTGGGGGAGGGATGGCTACACCTTC.

V usage is TRBV18 and J usage is TRBJ2-2; no definite D call. The CDR3 totals 14 residues. Between the trimmed V and J ends, which lost 2 bases and 0 bases, there was a span of 4 bases. Germline V gives CDR1 KGHSH, CDR2 LQKENI. CDR3 bases: TGTGCCAGCTCACCAAGAGCGAACACCGGGGAGCTGTTTTTT. It is translated as CASSPRANTGELFF. Looking up the rest from reference TRBV18 and TRBJ2-2 gives the full variable domain: NAGVMQNPRHLVRRRGQEARLRCSPMKGHSHVYWYRQLPEEGLKFMVYLQKENIIDESGMPKERFSAEFPKEGPSILRIQQVVRGDSAAYFCASSPRANTGELFFGEGSRLTVL.

This chain connects TRBV18 to TRBJ1-1; unclear D gene. Between the trimmed V and J ends, which lost 3 bases and 3 bases, there was a span of 11 bases. This CDR3 has 14 amino acids. Germline CDR1 reads KGHSH; CDR2 reads LQKENI. The CDR3 DNA sequence: TGTGCCAGCTCACCCGGGGTCGCGTACACTGAAGCTTTCTTT. Translation: CASSPGVAYTEAFF.

In its sample, this clone was seen once. The V gene is TRBV7-9, the J gene TRBJ2-3, with 8 bases lining up with TRBD2. J gave up 2 bases and V 10 bases, and 11 bases lay outside the gene matches. Germline assignment: CDR1 SEHNR and CDR2 FQNEAQ (reference sequence). The CDR3 is 15 amino acids. The CDR3 bases are TGTGCCATCCCCAGCGGGAGCGAACTCACAGATACGCAGTATTTT. It is translated as CAIPSGSELTDTQYF.

This sequence joins TRBV4-3 and TRBJ2-7, with no clear D. CDR3 size: 15 residues. Germline CDR1 reads LGHNA; CDR2 reads YSLEER. V gave up 1 base and J gave up 6 bases, with 16 bases separating them. CDR3 amino acids: CASSQVITSVSEQYF. The CDR3 DNA reads as TGCGCCAGCAGCCAAGTGATAACATCCGTCTCCGAGCAGTACTTC.

The chain combines TRBV4-1 with TRBJ1-1; D might be TRBD1 (5 bases). This CDR3 is built from 13 residues. Trimming took 2 bases from V and 4 from J, leaving 8 bases between them. The germline gives CDR1 MGHRA, CDR2 YSYEKL. CDR3 in amino acids: CASSQQGTTEAFF. CDR3 bases: TGCGCCAGCAGCCAACAGGGTACCACTGAAGCTTTCTTT.

The chain employs TRBV7-2 and TRBJ1-5; TRBD1 aligns across 7 bases. Germline CDR1 reads SGHTA; CDR2 reads FQGNSA. This CDR3 comprises 14 residues. The J segment lost 2 bases and the V segment lost 5 bases, leaving 3 bases of the junction unmatched. The DNA of the CDR3 is TGTGCCAGCAGCCCTACAGGGGGCAATCAGCCCCAGCATTTT. It translates to CASSPTGGNQPQHF.

The chain combines TRBV7-8 with TRBJ1-5, with TRBD1 as a possible D gene (5 bases). V lost 1 base and J 7 bases, leaving 17 bases between the germline ends. This CDR3 is 16 amino acids long. CDR1 and CDR2 (germline): SGHVS, FQNEAQ. CDR3 amino acids: CASSLEGATAGQPQHF. DNA for the CDR3: TGTGCCAGCAGCTTAGAAGGGGCGACAGCAGGCCAGCCCCAGCATTTT.